These 26 T cell receptor beta chains came from one sample sequenced in a study of blood T cell repertoires in COVID-19. Profiling relied on immunoSEQ multiplex PCR, and the TCRdb table lists in-frame clones only, not all of them. Altogether more than 300,000 clones are present, 83% being singletons, with the ten largest covering about 1.2%. The sequencing input was peripheral blood. The receptors stem from a woman between 45 and 65 years old with acute or convalescent COVID-19.

The chain joins TRBV3-1 (or the pseudogene TRBV3-2) to TRBJ1-6; D remains unclear. Germline CDR1 and CDR2: LGHDT and YNNKEL (reference sequence). V lost 1 base to trimming and J lost 10 bases, with 11 bases between them. This CDR3 contains 14 residues. Here the CDR3 reads CASSQAGVESPLHF. DNA of the CDR3: TGTGCCAGCAGCCAAGCCGGGGTTGAATCACCCCTCCACTTT.

The gene calls are TRBV19 and TRBJ1-2; TRBD1 aligns across 7 bases. This CDR3 is 14 amino acids long. V lost 4 bases to trimming and J lost 4 bases; unmatched junction nucleotides: 6. In germline, CDR1 is LNHDA, CDR2 SQIVND (reference sequence). The CDR3 DNA is TGTGCCAGTAGTACTCCCGGACAGGCCTATGGCTACACCTTC. Its translation: CASSTPGQAYGYTF.

This chain links TRBV29-1 with TRBJ2-5; D is uncertain. With 4 bases removed from V and 0 bases from J, the gap between germline ends came to 9 bases. Germline CDR1 SQVTM, CDR2 ANQGSEA. The CDR3 has 13 residues. CDR3 sequence: CSVGGDHQETQYF. The DNA of the CDR3 is TGCAGCGTTGGCGGTGACCACCAAGAGACCCAGTACTTC.

Details on this clone: Other DNA sequences in the same sample also yield this CDR3. The rearrangement uses TRBV18 and TRBJ1-2, with 10 bases identical to TRBD1. After removal of 6 bases from V and 3 bases from J, the junction contained 7 bases not matched to a gene. Germline CDR1 KGHSH, CDR2 LQKENI. CDR3 length equals 15 residues. This chain's CDR3 is CASSPGTGVDYGYTF. Written as DNA, the CDR3 is TGTGCCAGCTCCCCCGGGACAGGGGTCGACTATGGCTACACCTTC. The whole variable domain, remainder taken from reference TRBV18 and TRBJ1-2, is NAGVMQNPRHLVRRRGQEARLRCSPMKGHSHVYWYRQLPEEGLKFMVYLQKENIIDESGMPKERFSAEFPKEGPSILRIQQVVRGDSAAYFCASSPGTGVDYGYTFGSGTRLTVV.

In DNA form, the CDR3 reads TGTGCTAGTGGTACAGGGAACACTGAAGCTTTCTTT. Amino acids: CASGTGNTEAFF. V gene TRBV12-5 combines with J gene TRBJ1-1; possible D gene TRBD1, 5 bases. The CDR3 totals 12 residues. Germline V gives CDR1 LGHNT, CDR2 FRNRAP. The V end lost 5 bases, the J end lost 1 base, and 5 bases lay between the germline ends.

In this sample, this clone turned up a few times. The rearrangement uses TRBV5-1 and TRBJ1-4; D remains unclear. The CDR3 extends over 15 amino acids. V was pared by 2 bases and J by 3 bases, with 11 bases between. Germline lookup yields CDR1 SGHRS and CDR2 YFSETQ. CDR3 sequence: CASSLGLLPNEKLFF. CDR3 bases: TGCGCCAGCAGCTTAGGACTGCTCCCTAATGAAAAACTGTTTTTT.

V gene TRBV6-5 combines with J gene TRBJ2-6; unclear D gene. The length of the CDR3 is 15 residues. V was pared by 2 bases and J by 0 bases, with 5 bases between. Germline CDR1 is MNHEY and CDR2 is SVGAGI. In nucleotides, the CDR3 is TGTGCCAGCAGTTACCCGAGCTCTGGGGCCAACGTCCTGACTTTC. This sequence encodes CASSYPSSGANVLTF.

The chain is built from TRBV6-4 and TRBJ2-1; D might be TRBD1 (5 bases). The CDR3 is 15 amino acids. Germline CDR1 reads MRHNA; CDR2 reads SNTAGT. V lost 3 bases and J lost 2, with 11 bases in between. The CDR3 loop reads CASSDKGITYNEQFF. Written as DNA, the CDR3 is TGTGCCAGCAGTGATAAGGGGATAACCTACAATGAGCAGTTCTTC.

The V call is TRBV18, the J call TRBJ2-3, with TRBD1 as a possible D gene (5 bases). V shed 3 bases and J shed 4 bases, with 5 bases lying between them. The CDR3 is 12 residues long. The germline CDR1 and CDR2 sequences are KGHSH and LQKENI. CDR3 loop: CASSPTADTQYF. The CDR3 DNA is TGTGCCAGCTCACCGACAGCAGATACGCAGTATTTT.

The rearrangement joins TRBV24-1 to TRBJ2-2; D is unclear. Germline CDR1 KGHDR, CDR2 SFDVKD. There are 14 residues in the CDR3. V was cut by 3 bases and J by 4 bases, with 8 bases left in between. Written as DNA, the CDR3 is TGTGCCACCAGTGATCCGACAACCACCGGGGAGCTGTTTTTT. Protein: CATSDPTTTGELFF.

V is TRBV6-1 and J is TRBJ1-2, with TRBD1 as a possible D gene (6 bases). V lost 2 bases and J lost 7, with 11 bases in between. Looked up from germline, CDR1 is MNHNS and CDR2 is SASEGT. This CDR3 has 13 amino acids. This CDR3 is CASSELQGSGYTF. CDR3 in DNA: TGTGCCAGCAGTGAACTACAGGGATCTGGCTACACCTTC.

V and J are TRBV7-9 and TRBJ2-3; D is unclear. The germline gives CDR1 SEHNR, CDR2 FQNEAQ (reference sequence). With 2 bases removed from V and 2 bases from J, the gap between germline ends came to 8 bases. The CDR3 has 14 residues. CDR3: CASSLQDDTDTQYF. The CDR3, as DNA: TGTGCCAGCAGCTTACAGGATGACACAGATACGCAGTATTTT.

V and J are TRBV5-6 and TRBJ1-1, with D possibly being TRBD1 (5 bases). The germline gives CDR1 SGHDT, CDR2 YYEEEE. The CDR3 has 15 residues. Trimming removed 1 base at V and 6 bases at J, with 16 bases between. The DNA for the CDR3 is TGTGCCAGCAGCTTGTTTTGGGGCGGGAGGTCTGAAGCTTTCTTT. Amino acid sequence: CASSLFWGGRSEAFF.

This clone appeared a few times. The V call is TRBV9, the J call TRBJ2-2, with D maybe TRBD1 (5 bases). Deletions cut 4 bases from V and 0 bases from J, with 13 bases between. This CDR3 has 16 residues. CDR1 SGDLS and CDR2 YYNGEE come from the germline V gene. The chain's CDR3 is CASSRDSTANTGELFF. The CDR3 DNA is TGTGCCAGCAGCAGAGACAGTACGGCGAACACCGGGGAGCTGTTTTTT.

Turning to this clone: At the DNA level, this CDR3 is encoded by other sequences in the same sample as well. The chain employs TRBV20-1 and TRBJ2-1, with D unresolved. This CDR3 comprises 10 residues. Germline V gene lookup returns CDR1 DFQATT and CDR2 SNEGSKA (reference sequence). V lost 6 bases and J 6 bases, leaving 6 bases between the germline ends. Written as DNA, the CDR3 is TGCAGTGCAACCGGCAATGAGCAGTTCTTC. Its protein is CSATGNEQFF.

The chain employs TRBV7-6 and TRBJ2-2; 9 bases agree with TRBD2. Germline loops: CDR1 SGHVS, CDR2 FNYEAQ. With V trimmed by 5 bases and J by 6 bases, 16 bases remained unmatched. The CDR3 length is 18 residues. CDR3 DNA: TGTGCCAGCAGCAGCCTAGCGCCTAGCGGGGAGGTGGCCGGGGAGCTGTTTTTT. Residues: CASSSLAPSGEVAGELFF.

The rearrangement joins TRBV5-5 to TRBJ2-7; tentative D call: TRBD2 (6 bases). Germline V gives CDR1 SGHKS, CDR2 YYEKEE (reference sequence). V was shortened by 5 bases and J by 0 bases, with 9 bases between the two germline ends. CDR3 length equals 13 residues. The CDR3 is CASRVGGSYEQYF. The DNA for the CDR3 is TGTGCCAGCAGGGTGGGAGGCTCCTACGAGCAGTACTTC. The complete variable domain, with remaining parts taken from reference TRBV5-5 and TRBJ2-7, reads DAGVTQSPTHLIKTRGQQVTLRCSPISGHKSVSWYQQVLGQGPQFIFQYYEKEERGRGNFPDRFSARQFPNYSSELNVNALLLGDSALYLCASRVGGSYEQYFGPGTRLTVT.

This clone was picked up a small number of times. The chain links TRBV7-9 to TRBJ1-2, with D tentatively TRBD1 (5 bases). The CDR3 spans 13 residues. The V end lost 5 bases, the J end lost 4 bases, and 11 bases lay between the germline ends. In germline, CDR1 is SEHNR, CDR2 FQNEAQ (reference sequence). The CDR3 DNA is TGTGCCAGCAGCCCCTCGGGGGTCTATGGCTACACCTTC. Translation: CASSPSGVYGYTF.

The chain carries TRBV11-2 and TRBJ1-3; D is unclear. Trimming took off 4 bases at V and 0 bases at J, with 7 bases between the two ends. The CDR3 is 14 residues long. Germline V gene sequence: CDR1 SGHAT, CDR2 FQNNGV. The CDR3, as DNA: TGTGCCAGCAGCTCCCTCAGCTCTGGAAACACCATATATTTT. As protein: CASSSLSSGNTIYF.

The chain combines TRBV29-1 with TRBJ1-2, with a weak D call TRBD1 (6 bases). The CDR3 length is 14 residues. V lost 6 bases to trimming and J lost 8 bases, with 22 bases between them. Germline CDR1 SQVTM, CDR2 ANQGSEA. CDR3 sequence: CSVYRVNVPEGYTF. The DNA of the CDR3 is TGCAGCGTGTACAGGGTCAACGTTCCGGAAGGCTACACCTTC.

This clone was seen more than once but under ten times. The chain couples TRBV2 to TRBJ2-5; 8 nucleotides match TRBD1. The CDR3 consists of 15 residues. The trim removed 1 base at V and 5 bases at J, leaving 6 bases unmatched. Germline CDR1 and CDR2: SNHLY and FYNNEI. The CDR3 bases are TGTGCCAGCAGTGAAGGCCAGGGGGCGGGGGAGACCCAGTACTTC. It encodes CASSEGQGAGETQYF.

The CDR3: CASSQVGLADYNEQFF. The CDR3 bases are TGCGCCAGCAGCCAGGTAGGACTAGCGGACTACAATGAGCAGTTCTTC. V gene TRBV4-1 combines with J gene TRBJ2-1, with 10 bases lining up with TRBD2. Germline V gene data show CDR1 as MGHRA and CDR2 as YSYEKL. Trimming removed 3 bases from V and 3 bases from J; junction bases left unmatched: 5. The CDR3 consists of 16 residues.

This clone has a handful of counts. The V call is TRBV9, the J call TRBJ1-3; 7 bases are a match to TRBD1. The V gene end was trimmed by 4 bases and the J gene end by 0 bases; junction bases not matched to a gene: 7. This CDR3 is 16 amino acids long. Germline assignment: CDR1 SGDLS and CDR2 YYNGEE. In nucleotides, the CDR3 is TGTGCCAGCAGCCCCAGGGGGGACCCCTCTGGAAACACCATATATTTT. Translation gives CASSPRGDPSGNTIYF.

The DNA for the CDR3 is TGTGCCAGCAGCATAGGACAGGGTTGGTCAGATACGCAGTATTTT. Amino acid sequence: CASSIGQGWSDTQYF. The chain joins TRBV5-4 to TRBJ2-3; TRBD1 matches 8 bases. With V trimmed by 4 bases and J by 4 bases, 8 bases remained unmatched. The CDR3 spans 15 residues. The germline V gene has CDR1 SGHNT and CDR2 YYREEE (reference sequence).

This chain links TRBV6-6 with TRBJ1-6; D gene unclear. Deletions cut 2 bases from V and 8 bases from J, with 10 bases between. CDR3 length equals 14 residues. Per the germline V gene, CDR1 is MNHNY and CDR2 is SVGAGI (reference sequence). The CDR3 sequence: CASSYEADDSPLHF. The CDR3 nucleotides read TGTGCCAGCAGTTACGAAGCCGATGATTCACCCCTCCACTTT.

On this clone itself: An end of the junction does not agree with germline; a read error may underlie this. V usage is TRBV2 and J usage is TRBJ1-6; D might be TRBD1 (6 bases). The V gene's germline CDR1 is SNHLY and CDR2 FYNNEI. The CDR3 has 14 amino acids. Here the CDR3 DNA reads TGTGCCAGCTGTGAGGACAGCTATAATTCACCCCTCCACTTT. Translation gives CASCEDSYNSPLHF.